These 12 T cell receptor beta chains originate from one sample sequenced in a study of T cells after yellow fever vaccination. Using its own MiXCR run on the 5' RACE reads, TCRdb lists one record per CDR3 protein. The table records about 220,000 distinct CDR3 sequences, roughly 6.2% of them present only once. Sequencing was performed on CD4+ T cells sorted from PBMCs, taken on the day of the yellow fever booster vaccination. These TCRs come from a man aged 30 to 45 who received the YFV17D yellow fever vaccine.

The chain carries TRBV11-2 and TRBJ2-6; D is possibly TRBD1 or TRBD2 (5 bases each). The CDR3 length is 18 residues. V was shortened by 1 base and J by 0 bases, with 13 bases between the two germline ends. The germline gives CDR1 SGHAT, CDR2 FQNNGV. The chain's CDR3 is CASSLVGRGASGANVLTF. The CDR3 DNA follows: TGTGCCAGCAGCTTAGTAGGGAGAGGGGCCTCTGGGGCCAACGTCCTGACTTTC.

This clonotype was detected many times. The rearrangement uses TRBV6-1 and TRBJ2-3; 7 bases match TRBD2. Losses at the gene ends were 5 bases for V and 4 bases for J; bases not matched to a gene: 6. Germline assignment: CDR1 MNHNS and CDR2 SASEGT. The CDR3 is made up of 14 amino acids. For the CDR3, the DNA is TGTGCCAGCAGTCGCGGCGGGAGTGCAGATACGCAGTATTTT. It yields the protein CASSRGGSADTQYF.

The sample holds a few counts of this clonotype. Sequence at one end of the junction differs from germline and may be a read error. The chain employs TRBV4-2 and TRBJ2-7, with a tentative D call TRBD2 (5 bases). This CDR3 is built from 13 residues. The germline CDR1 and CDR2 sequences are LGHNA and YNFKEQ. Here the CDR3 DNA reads TGTGCCAGGAGCCCCGGACTCTCCAACGAGCAGTACTTC. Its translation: CARSPGLSNEQYF.

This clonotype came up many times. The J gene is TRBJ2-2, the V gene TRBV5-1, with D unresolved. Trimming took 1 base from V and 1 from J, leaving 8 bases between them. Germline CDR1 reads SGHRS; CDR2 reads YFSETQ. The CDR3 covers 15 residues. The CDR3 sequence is CASSLSAQNTGELFF. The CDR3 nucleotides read TGCGCCAGCAGCTTGTCGGCACAGAACACCGGGGAGCTGTTTTTT.

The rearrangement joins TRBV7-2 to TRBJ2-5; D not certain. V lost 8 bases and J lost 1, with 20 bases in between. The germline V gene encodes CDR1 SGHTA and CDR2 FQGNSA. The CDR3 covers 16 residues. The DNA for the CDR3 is TGTGCCAGCTCTTTCAGCCCCAGAGCGTTCCAAGAGACCCAGTACTTC. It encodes CASSFSPRAFQETQYF.

The CDR3 is CASSPPGISPLHF. The DNA for the CDR3 is TGTGCCAGCAGCCCCCCAGGGATCTCACCCCTCCACTTT. The chain joins TRBV7-2 to TRBJ1-6; D may be TRBD1 (5 bases). Germline CDR1 reads SGHTA; CDR2 reads FQGNSA. The CDR3 runs 13 residues. Trimming took 5 bases from V and 10 from J, leaving 12 bases between them. Filled out from reference TRBV7-2 and TRBJ1-6, the complete variable domain reads GAGVSQSPSNKVTEKGKDVELRCDPISGHTALYWYRQSLGQGLEFLIYFQGNSAPDKSGLPSDRFSAERTGGSVSTLTIQRTQQEDSAVYLCASSPPGISPLHFGNGTRLTVT.

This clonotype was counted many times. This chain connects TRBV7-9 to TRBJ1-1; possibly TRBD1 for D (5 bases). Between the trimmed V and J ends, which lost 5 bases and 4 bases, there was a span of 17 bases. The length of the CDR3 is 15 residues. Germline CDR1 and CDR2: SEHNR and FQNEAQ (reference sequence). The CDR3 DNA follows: TGTGCCAGCAGCCCCCAGTGGCGGGGGTCCACTGAAGCTTTCTTT. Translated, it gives CASSPQWRGSTEAFF.

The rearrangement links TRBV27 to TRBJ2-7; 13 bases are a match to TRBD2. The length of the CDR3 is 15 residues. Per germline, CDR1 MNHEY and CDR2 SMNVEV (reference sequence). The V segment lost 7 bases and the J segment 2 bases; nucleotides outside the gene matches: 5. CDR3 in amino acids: CASTGGLAGAYEQYF. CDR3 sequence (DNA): TGTGCCAGCACCGGAGGACTAGCGGGGGCCTACGAGCAGTACTTC.

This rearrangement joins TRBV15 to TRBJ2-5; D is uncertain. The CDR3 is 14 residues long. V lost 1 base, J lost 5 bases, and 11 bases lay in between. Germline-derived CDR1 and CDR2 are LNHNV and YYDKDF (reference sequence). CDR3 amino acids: CATSRVEPRETQYF. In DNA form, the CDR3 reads TGTGCCACCAGCAGAGTTGAGCCCCGGGAGACCCAGTACTTC.

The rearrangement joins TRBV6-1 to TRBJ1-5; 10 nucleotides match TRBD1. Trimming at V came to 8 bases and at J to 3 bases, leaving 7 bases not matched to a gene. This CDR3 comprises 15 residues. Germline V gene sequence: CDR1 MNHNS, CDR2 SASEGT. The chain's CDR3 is CASRLGQGSNQPQHF. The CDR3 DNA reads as TGTGCCAGCCGATTGGGACAGGGGTCCAATCAGCCCCAGCATTTT.

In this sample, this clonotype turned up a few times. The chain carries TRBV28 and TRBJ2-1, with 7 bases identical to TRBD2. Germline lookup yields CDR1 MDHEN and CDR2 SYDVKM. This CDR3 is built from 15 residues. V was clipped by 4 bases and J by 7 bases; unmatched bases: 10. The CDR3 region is CASSSAGVRSNEQFF. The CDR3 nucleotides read TGTGCCAGCAGTTCCGCGGGAGTAAGGTCTAATGAGCAGTTCTTC.

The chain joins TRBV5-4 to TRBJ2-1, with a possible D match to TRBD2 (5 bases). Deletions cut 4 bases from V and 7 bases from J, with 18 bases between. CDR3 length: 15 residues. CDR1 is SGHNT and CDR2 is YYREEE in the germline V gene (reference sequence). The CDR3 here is CASSPHGAGSNEQFF. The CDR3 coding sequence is TGTGCCAGCAGCCCTCACGGCGCGGGCTCTAATGAGCAGTTCTTC.